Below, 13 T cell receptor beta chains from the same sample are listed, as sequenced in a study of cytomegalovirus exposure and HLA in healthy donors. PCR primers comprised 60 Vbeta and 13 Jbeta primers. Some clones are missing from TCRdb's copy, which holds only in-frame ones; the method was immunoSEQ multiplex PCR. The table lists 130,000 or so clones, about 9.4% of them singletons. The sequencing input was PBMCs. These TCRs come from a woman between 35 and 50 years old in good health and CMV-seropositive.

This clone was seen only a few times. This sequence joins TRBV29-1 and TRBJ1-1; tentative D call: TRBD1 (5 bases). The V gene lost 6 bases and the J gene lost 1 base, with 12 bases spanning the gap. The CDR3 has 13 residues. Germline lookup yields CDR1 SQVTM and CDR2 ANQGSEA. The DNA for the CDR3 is TGCAGCGTGGACAAGACGGGGAACACTGAAGCTTTCTTT. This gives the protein CSVDKTGNTEAFF.

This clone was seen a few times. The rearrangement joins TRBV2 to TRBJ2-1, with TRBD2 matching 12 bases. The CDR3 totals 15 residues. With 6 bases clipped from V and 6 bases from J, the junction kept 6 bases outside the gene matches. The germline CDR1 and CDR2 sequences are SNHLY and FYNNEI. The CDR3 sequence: CASRPLAGGINEQFF. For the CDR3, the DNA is TGTGCCAGCAGGCCACTAGCGGGGGGCATCAATGAGCAGTTCTTC. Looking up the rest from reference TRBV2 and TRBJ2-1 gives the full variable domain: EPEVTQTPSHQVTQMGQEVILRCVPISNHLYFYWYRQILGQKVEFLVSFYNNEISEKSEIFDDQFSVERPDGSNFTLKIRSTKLEDSAMYFCASRPLAGGINEQFFGPGTRLTVL.

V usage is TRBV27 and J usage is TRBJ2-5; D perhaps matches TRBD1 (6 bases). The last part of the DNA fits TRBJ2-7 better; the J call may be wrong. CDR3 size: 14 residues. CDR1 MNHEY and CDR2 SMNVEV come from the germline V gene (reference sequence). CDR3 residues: CASSSVGGSYEQYF. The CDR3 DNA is TGTGCCAGCAGTTCCGTAGGGGGTTCCTACGAGCAGTACTTC.

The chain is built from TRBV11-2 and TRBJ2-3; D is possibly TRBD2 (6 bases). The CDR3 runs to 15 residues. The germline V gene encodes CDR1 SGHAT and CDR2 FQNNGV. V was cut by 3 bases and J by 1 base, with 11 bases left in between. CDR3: CASSLGGKGTDTQYF. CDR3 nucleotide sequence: TGTGCCAGCAGCTTGGGCGGGAAGGGCACAGATACGCAGTATTTT.

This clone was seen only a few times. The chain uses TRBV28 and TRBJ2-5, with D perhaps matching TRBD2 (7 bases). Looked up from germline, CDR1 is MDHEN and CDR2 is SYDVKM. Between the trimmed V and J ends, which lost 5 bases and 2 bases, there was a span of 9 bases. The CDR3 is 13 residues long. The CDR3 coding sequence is TGTGCCAGCAGTAGGGGGGGGCAAGAGACCCAGTACTTC. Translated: CASSRGGQETQYF.

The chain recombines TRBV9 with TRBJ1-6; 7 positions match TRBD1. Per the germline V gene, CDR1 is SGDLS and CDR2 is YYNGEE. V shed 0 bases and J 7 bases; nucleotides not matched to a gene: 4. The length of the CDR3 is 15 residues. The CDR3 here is CASSVAGQLNSPLHF. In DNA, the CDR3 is TGTGCCAGCAGCGTAGCGGGACAGCTCAATTCACCCCTCCACTTT. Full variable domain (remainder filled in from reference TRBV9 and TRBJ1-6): DSGVTQTPKHLITATGQRVTLRCSPRSGDLSVYWYQQSLDQGLQFLIQYYNGEERAKGNILERFSAQQFPDLHSELNLSSLELGDSALYFCASSVAGQLNSPLHFGNGTRLTVT.

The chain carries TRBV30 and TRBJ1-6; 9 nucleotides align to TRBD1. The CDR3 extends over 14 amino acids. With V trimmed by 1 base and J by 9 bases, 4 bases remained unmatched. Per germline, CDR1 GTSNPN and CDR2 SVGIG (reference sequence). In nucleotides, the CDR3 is TGTGCCTGGAGTGAGGGACAGGGAGTTTCACCCCTCCACTTT. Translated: CAWSEGQGVSPLHF.

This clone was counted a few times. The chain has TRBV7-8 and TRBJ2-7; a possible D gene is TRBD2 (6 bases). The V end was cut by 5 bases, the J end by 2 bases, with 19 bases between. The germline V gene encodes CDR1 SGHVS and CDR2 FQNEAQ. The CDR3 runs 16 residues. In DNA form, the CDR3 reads TGTGCCAGCAGCCGAAATCGGGACTTCAATACCTACGAGCAGTACTTC. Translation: CASSRNRDFNTYEQYF.

Written as DNA, the CDR3 is TGTGCCAGCAGACCGACAGGGGGGTCTGAAGCTTTCTTT. As protein: CASRPTGGSEAFF. The chain joins TRBV27 to TRBJ1-1, with 9 bases lining up with TRBD1. This CDR3 region has 13 residues. With V trimmed by 6 bases and J by 6 bases, 5 bases remained unmatched. Germline V gene lookup returns CDR1 MNHEY and CDR2 SMNVEV (reference sequence).

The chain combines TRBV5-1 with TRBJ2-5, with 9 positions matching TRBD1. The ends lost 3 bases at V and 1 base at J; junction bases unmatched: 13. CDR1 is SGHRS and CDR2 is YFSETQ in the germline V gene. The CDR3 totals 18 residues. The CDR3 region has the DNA TGCGCCAGCAGCTGGAAATCAACCGGGACAGGGCCCCAAGAGACCCAGTACTTC. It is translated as CASSWKSTGTGPQETQYF. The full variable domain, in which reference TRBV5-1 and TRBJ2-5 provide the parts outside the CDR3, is KAGVTQTPRYLIKTRGQQVTLSCSPISGHRSVSWYQQTPGQGLQFLFEYFSETQRNKGNFPGRFSGRQFSNSRSEMNVSTLELGDSALYLCASSWKSTGTGPQETQYFGPGTRLLVL.

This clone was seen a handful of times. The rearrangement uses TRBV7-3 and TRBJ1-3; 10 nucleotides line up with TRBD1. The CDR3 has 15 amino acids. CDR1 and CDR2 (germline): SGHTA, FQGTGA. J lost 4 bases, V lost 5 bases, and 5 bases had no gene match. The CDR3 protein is CASSQTGGKGNTIYF. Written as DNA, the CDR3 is TGTGCCAGCAGCCAGACAGGGGGCAAAGGAAACACCATATATTTT.

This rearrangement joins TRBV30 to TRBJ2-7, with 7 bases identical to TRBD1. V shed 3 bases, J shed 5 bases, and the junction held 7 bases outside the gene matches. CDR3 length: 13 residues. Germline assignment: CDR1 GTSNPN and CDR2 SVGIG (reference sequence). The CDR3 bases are TGTGCCTGGAGAGGCAGGGGGATCGACGAGCAGTACTTC. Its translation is CAWRGRGIDEQYF.

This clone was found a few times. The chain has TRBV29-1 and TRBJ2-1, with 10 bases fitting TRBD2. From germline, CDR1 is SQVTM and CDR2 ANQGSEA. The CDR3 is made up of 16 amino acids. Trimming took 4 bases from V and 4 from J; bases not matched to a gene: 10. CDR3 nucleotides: TGCAGCGTTGGGGGAGGGCTAGCGGGGGTTTACAATGAGCAGTTCTTC. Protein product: CSVGGGLAGVYNEQFF.